These T cell receptor beta chains were read from a single sample in a study of T cell responses to AZD1222 COVID-19 vaccine. The assay was immunoSEQ multiplex PCR, and TCRdb's table has in-frame clones only and misses some. Counted here are about 190,000 clones, roughly 91% occurring once; the ten biggest clones make up 0.99%. The material sequenced was peripheral blood, taken on day 0 of AZD1222 vaccination. Receptor source: an adult in good health. Both conserved end residues are trimmed from each CDR3. Clone size is given for some rows only: seen once, a few or many times, or a class if the clone is expanded.

TRBV2	NA	TRBJ2-7	ASSPGGTQY
TRBV5-1	NA	TRBJ2-7	ASSLDAGGVGEQY
TRBV5-1	once	TRBJ1-4	ASSSQGADEKLF
TRBV4-3	NA	TRBJ1-5	ASSQEWDNQPQH
TRBV5-1	NA	TRBJ2-3	ASSLSDTQY
TRBV9	NA	TRBJ1-1	ASSLTGGTEAF
TRBV28	NA	TRBJ1-2	ASRPDRLNYGYT
TRBV9	NA	TRBJ1-2	ASSWTGGDGYT
TRBV9	NA	TRBJ2-7	ASSVSSGTGAYEQY
TRBV19	NA	TRBJ2-1	ASSWKVGTFLNYNEQF
TRBV12-3/TRBV12-4	NA	TRBJ1-2	ASSLGGPGGYT
TRBV5-1	NA	TRBJ1-3	ASSLSGQSIGNTIY
TRBV21-1	NA	TRBJ1-4	ASSSSSGQGFNEKLF
TRBV7-9	NA	TRBJ1-2	ASSPDWEYYGYT
TRBV14	few	TRBJ2-7	ASSQGPGQY
TRBV6-5	NA	TRBJ1-1	ASSYGLGLQNTEAF
TRBV6-2/TRBV6-3	NA	TRBJ2-7	ASSYSWSSYEQY
TRBV19	NA	TRBJ1-5	ASSTPSGATLESQPQH
TRBV2	NA	TRBJ1-2	ASVRGFGNYGYT
TRBV19	NA	TRBJ1-5	ASSIQQGNPQPQH
TRBV2	NA	TRBJ2-3	ASTELVPEADTQY
TRBV4-2	NA	TRBJ1-3	ASSQDKGQGNTIY
TRBV13	NA	TRBJ2-7	ASSLGRSNEQY
TRBV12-3/TRBV12-4	once	TRBJ1-2	ASSLGKGYGYT
TRBV19	NA	TRBJ1-2	ASISALGLNYGYT
TRBV5-4	NA	TRBJ2-2	ASSPGAGSGTGELF
TRBV9	NA	TRBJ1-1	ASSVGAGGAVKDTEAF
TRBV10-1	NA	TRBJ1-5	ASSEGLQGSGNQPQH
TRBV7-9	NA	TRBJ1-1	ASSLNGKGRSNTEAF
TRBV5-5	NA	TRBJ1-5	ASSLTGGMAQPQH
TRBV21-1	few	TRBJ1-5	ASSTNYRGRGEPQH
TRBV19	NA	TRBJ2-2	ASRPGQGYHTGELF
TRBV19	NA	TRBJ2-1	ASIGLGGPGANEQF
TRBV7-2	NA	TRBJ1-1	ASSLLSLQGTTEAF
TRBV11-2	NA	TRBJ1-5	ASSHPGSNQPQH
TRBV7-8	NA	TRBJ1-5	ASSSGAPRVQPQH
TRBV2	NA	TRBJ2-7	ASSRTNGYEQY
TRBV27	NA	TRBJ1-5	ASSRQGVSGNQPQH
TRBV9	NA	TRBJ2-2	ASSPSGGGPYTGELF
TRBV5-1	NA	TRBJ1-4	ASSLAKGNEKLF
TRBV13	few	TRBJ1-1	ASSHPVNTEAF
TRBV4-1	NA	TRBJ1-5	ASSQEGQRGNQPQH